This is a list of T cell receptor beta chains from one sample in a study of cytomegalovirus exposure and HLA in healthy donors. This table comes from immunoSEQ multiplex PCR, and its TCRdb copy is limited to in-frame clones, with some not included. In the table there are about 140,000 clones, about four fifths of which are singletons. Sequencing used PBMCs. These receptors were obtained from a young woman in good health and CMV-seronegative. CDR3s include the opening cysteine and the closing phenylalanine or tryptophan. Each record gives: V gene, J gene, D gene, clone size, CDR3 protein, CDR3 DNA. A D gene is named only where the DNA matches it firmly. Not every row has a clone size; where given, it reads once, few, many or a size class.

>TRBV6-5|TRBJ2-2|TRBD1|NA
CASSLTGTETGELFF
TGTGCCAGCAGTTTAACCGGGACAGAGACCGGGGAGCTGTTTTTT
>TRBV6-4|TRBJ2-7|TRBD2|NA
CASSLTSGGTYEQYF
TGTGCCAGCAGTTTGACTAGCGGGGGAACCTACGAGCAGTACTTC
>TRBV2|TRBJ2-1|TRBD2|NA
CASSDAGGRKEQFF
TGTGCCAGCAGTGACGCGGGGGGCCGTAAAGAGCAGTTCTTC
>TRBV10-2|TRBJ2-7|NA|NA
CASSESVGYYYEQYF
TGCGCCAGCAGTGAGTCAGTGGGTTACTACTACGAGCAGTACTTC
>TRBV6-5|TRBJ2-7|NA|once
CASSYEALIFYEQYF
TGTGCCAGCAGTTACGAGGCCCTCATATTCTACGAGCAGTACTTC
>TRBV6-6|TRBJ1-5|NA|once
CASSSTRTVQPQHF
TGTGCCAGCAGTTCGACACGAACCGTACAGCCCCAGCATTTT
>TRBV4-2|TRBJ1-3|NA|NA
CASSQDTVAYGNTIYF
TGTGCCAGCAGCCAAGATACGGTAGCTTACGGAAACACCATATATTTT
>TRBV7-3|TRBJ2-1|NA|NA
CASSLTSSYNEQFF
TGTGCCAGCAGCTTAACCAGCTCCTACAATGAGCAGTTCTTC
>TRBV7-2|TRBJ2-7|TRBD1|NA
CASSNTGGEQYF
TGTGCCAGCAGCAACACAGGGGGTGAGCAGTACTTC
>TRBV21-1|TRBJ1-6|NA|NA
CASSPGVSNSPLHF
TGTGCCAGCAGCCCAGGGGTTAGTAATTCACCCCTCCACTTT
>TRBV9|TRBJ2-2|NA|NA
CASSASGTRNTGELFF
TGTGCCAGCAGCGCCTCCGGGACAAGGAACACCGGGGAGCTGTTTTTT
>TRBV18|TRBJ2-5|NA|NA
CASSPPLSIQETQYF
TGTGCCAGCTCACCACCGCTTAGCATCCAAGAGACCCAGTACTTC
>TRBV5-6|TRBJ2-3|NA|NA
CASSLPYTDTQYF
TGTGCCAGCAGCCTACCATACACAGATACGCAGTATTTT
>TRBV6-5|TRBJ1-6|TRBD1|once
CASKPDRDYSPLHF
TGTGCCAGCAAACCGGACAGGGATTATTCACCCCTCCACTTT
>TRBV5-6|TRBJ2-7|NA|NA
CASSYRGGHIRQYF
TGTGCCAGCAGTTATAGGGGGGGTCATATTAGGCAGTACTTC
>TRBV19|TRBJ2-3|NA|NA
CASSTGRGTDTQYF
TGTGCCAGTAGTACAGGGCGCGGCACAGATACGCAGTATTTT
>TRBV12-5|TRBJ2-6|NA|NA
CASGYSGANVLTF
TGTGCTAGTGGGTACTCTGGGGCCAACGTCCTGACTTTC
>TRBV15|TRBJ1-5|NA|NA
CATGRMGNQPQHF
TGTGCCACCGGGCGTATGGGCAATCAGCCCCAGCATTTT
>TRBV27|TRBJ1-1|NA|NA
CASSYGGAITEAFF
TGTGCCAGCAGTTACGGGGGTGCCATCACTGAAGCTTTCTTT
>TRBV14|TRBJ1-5|TRBD1|NA
CASSQGDRGRQPQHF
TGTGCCAGCAGCCAAGGAGACAGGGGGAGGCAGCCCCAGCATTTT
>TRBV21-1|TRBJ1-1|NA|NA
CASSKRGGAFF
TGTGCCAGCAGCAAAAGGGGGGGAGCTTTCTTT
>TRBV4-2|TRBJ1-6|TRBD1|NA
CASSPEGQYNSPLHF
TGTGCCAGCAGCCCAGAGGGACAGTATAATTCGCCCCTCCACTTT
>TRBV7-2|TRBJ1-2|NA|NA
CASSLDQRENYGYTF
TGTGCCAGCAGCTTAGACCAAAGAGAAAACTATGGCTACACCTTC
>TRBV5-6|TRBJ1-4|TRBD1|NA
CASRQQGPNEKLFF
TGTGCCAGCAGGCAACAGGGGCCCAATGAAAAACTGTTTTTT
>TRBV27|TRBJ1-6|TRBD1|NA
CASSLMGQGNSPLHF
TGTGCCAGCAGTTTAATGGGACAGGGCAATTCACCCCTCCACTTT
>TRBV4-3|TRBJ2-1|NA|NA
CASSQEFQYPNEQFF
TGCGCCAGCAGCCAAGAATTCCAGTACCCCAATGAGCAGTTCTTC
>TRBV5-5|TRBJ1-1|TRBD1|NA
CASSIGTGGARTEAFF
TGTGCCAGCAGCATCGGGACAGGGGGCGCTCGGACTGAAGCTTTCTTT
>TRBV5-1|TRBJ1-2|NA|NA
CASSPGGGYGYTF
TGCGCCAGCAGTCCGGGCGGGGGCTATGGCTACACCTTC
>TRBV2|TRBJ1-6|NA|NA
CASSNQASSYNSPLHF
TGTGCCAGCTCGAACCAGGCGAGCTCCTATAATTCACCCCTCCACTTT
>TRBV7-3|TRBJ2-5|NA|NA
CASSFGARETQYF
TGTGCCAGCAGCTTCGGCGCGCGGGAGACCCAGTACTTC
>TRBV7-9|TRBJ1-2|NA|NA
CASSLDYTAYGYTF
TGTGCCAGCAGCTTAGATTATACAGCCTATGGCTACACCTTC
>TRBV6-5|TRBJ1-5|NA|NA
CASRRAHSNQPQHF
TGTGCCAGCAGGCGGGCCCATAGCAATCAGCCCCAGCATTTT
>TRBV11-2|TRBJ1-1|NA|NA
CASSLRNLNTEAFF
TGTGCCAGCAGCTTACGAAATCTAAACACTGAAGCTTTCTTT
>TRBV30|TRBJ2-3|TRBD2|NA
CAWISGATQYF
TGTGCCTGGATTAGCGGGGCGACGCAGTATTTT
>TRBV11-2|TRBJ1-2|NA|NA
CASSLGIGQNYGYTF
TGTGCCAGCAGCTTAGGGATAGGACAGAACTATGGCTACACCTTC
>TRBV2|TRBJ1-5|TRBD1|few
CASSVAGGRQPQHF
TGTGCCAGCAGTGTGGCAGGGGGCAGGCAGCCCCAGCATTTT
>TRBV27|TRBJ1-2|TRBD1|NA
CASSTWDRVDGYTF
TGTGCCAGCAGTACCTGGGACAGGGTAGATGGCTACACCTTC
>TRBV2|TRBJ2-1|TRBD1|NA
CASRRTGVYYNEQFF
TGTGCCAGCAGAAGGACAGGGGTCTACTACAATGAGCAGTTCTTC
>TRBV6-5|TRBJ1-6|NA|NA
CASRINQRANSPLHF
TGTGCCAGCCGGATCAACCAGAGGGCGAATTCACCCCTCCACTTT
>TRBV27|TRBJ1-6|NA|NA
CASSLWDNNSPLHF
TGTGCCAGCAGTTTATGGGACAATAATTCACCCCTCCACTTT
>TRBV5-1|TRBJ2-6|TRBD2|NA
CASSLEVGGSGANVLTF
TGCGCCAGCAGCTTGGAAGTGGGGGGGTCAGGGGCCAACGTCCTGACTTTC
>TRBV2|TRBJ1-3|NA|few
CASTRGGRGNTIYF
TGTGCCAGCACAAGGGGGGGCCGTGGAAACACCATATATTTT
>TRBV5-1|TRBJ2-3|NA|NA
CASSPGDSTSTDTQYF
TGCGCCAGCAGCCCCGGGGACTCCACTAGCACAGATACGCAGTATTTT
>TRBV5-8|TRBJ2-2|TRBD1|NA
CASSFGTDDTGELFF
TGTGCCAGCAGCTTCGGGACAGATGACACCGGGGAGCTGTTTTTT
>TRBV18|TRBJ1-5|TRBD1|NA
CASSPDRGGPQHF
TGTGCCAGCTCACCTGACAGGGGAGGGCCCCAGCATTTT
>TRBV9|TRBJ2-1|NA|NA
CASSVGAGTQEQFF
TGTGCCAGCAGCGTAGGGGCAGGGACACAGGAGCAGTTCTTC
>TRBV6-1|TRBJ2-7|TRBD1|NA
CASSPMTGGYEQYF
TGTGCCAGCAGCCCGATGACAGGGGGCTACGAGCAGTACTTC
>TRBV27|TRBJ2-3|NA|NA
CASRRGPGSGASTDTQYF
TGTGCCAGCAGGAGGGGCCCGGGTAGCGGTGCTAGCACAGATACGCAGTATTTT
>TRBV5-1|TRBJ1-1|NA|NA
CASSPPTVQGTTEAFF
TGCGCCAGCAGCCCCCCCACAGTGCAGGGGACCACTGAAGCTTTCTTT
>TRBV5-1|TRBJ2-3|TRBD1|NA
CASSLTGTGDTDTQYF
TGCGCCAGCAGCCTAACCGGGACAGGGGACACAGATACGCAGTATTTT
>TRBV19|TRBJ1-2|NA|NA
CASSIDYFSGYGYTF
TGTGCCAGTAGTATAGATTACTTCAGCGGCTATGGCTACACCTTC
>TRBV6-5|TRBJ2-1|NA|NA
CASSSSGTLGDEQFF
TGTGCCAGCAGTTCGTCCGGGACACTCGGCGATGAGCAGTTCTTC
>TRBV7-2|TRBJ2-7|TRBD1|NA
CASSPRGQGEYEQYF
TGTGCCAGCAGCCCGCGTGGACAGGGAGAGTACGAGCAGTACTTC
>TRBV28|TRBJ2-7|TRBD1|once
CASIGQAYEQYF
TGTGCCAGCATTGGACAGGCCTACGAGCAGTACTTC
>TRBV6-4|TRBJ2-1|NA|NA
CASGLGDSSYNEQFF
TGTGCCAGCGGTTTGGGCGATAGCTCCTACAATGAGCAGTTCTTC
>TRBV5-1|TRBJ2-5|TRBD2|NA
CASSAGGHGETQYF
TGCGCCAGCAGCGCGGGGGGGCATGGGGAGACCCAGTACTTC
>TRBV4-1|TRBJ2-3|NA|NA
CASSLELLGGTDTQYF
TGCGCCAGCAGCCTCGAACTTTTGGGGGGAACAGATACGCAGTATTTT
>TRBV18|TRBJ2-3|NA|NA
CASSPYGGPSDTQYF
TGTGCCAGCTCACCGTACGGGGGGCCTTCAGATACGCAGTATTTT
>TRBV28|TRBJ1-2|NA|once
CASSLLETGPRGYTF
TGTGCCAGCAGTTTACTAGAGACAGGACCGAGAGGCTACACCTTC